What follows describes a single T cell receptor beta chain. No antigen is known for it. Caucasian adults residing in Nashville, Tennessee made up all the donors. Splitting the CD4+ cells yielded a CD45RA+ naive subset and a CD45RA-negative memory subset. This sample stems from a study of shared clonotypes between healthy human individuals. Notes on the study in general: A handful of donors showed sharing of about 4.8% of naive CD4 clonotypes. Generation probability values for non-shared clonotypes were lower than those for clonotypes shared by all four donors.

TCRdb's table, derived via immunoSEQ multiplex PCR, lists solely in-frame clones and lacks some. Of some 1.5 million clones in the sample, more than 95% are singletons; the top ten hold about 1.2%. The clonotype was recovered from a man under 40 in good health. Sequencing was carried out using naive CD4+ T cells sorted from blood. Subset reported: CD45RA+ positively selected.

The DNA for the CDR3 is TGTGCCAGCAGCCCGCAGCCAGGGGTCGGCACTGAAGCTTTCTTT. Translation gives CASSPQPGVGTEAFF. The rearrangement links TRBV7-3 to TRBJ1-1, with D possibly being TRBD1 (6 bases). Germline V gene data show CDR1 as SGHTA and CDR2 as FQGTGA. V was shortened by 5 bases and J by 4 bases, with 17 bases between the two germline ends. This CDR3 has 15 residues.